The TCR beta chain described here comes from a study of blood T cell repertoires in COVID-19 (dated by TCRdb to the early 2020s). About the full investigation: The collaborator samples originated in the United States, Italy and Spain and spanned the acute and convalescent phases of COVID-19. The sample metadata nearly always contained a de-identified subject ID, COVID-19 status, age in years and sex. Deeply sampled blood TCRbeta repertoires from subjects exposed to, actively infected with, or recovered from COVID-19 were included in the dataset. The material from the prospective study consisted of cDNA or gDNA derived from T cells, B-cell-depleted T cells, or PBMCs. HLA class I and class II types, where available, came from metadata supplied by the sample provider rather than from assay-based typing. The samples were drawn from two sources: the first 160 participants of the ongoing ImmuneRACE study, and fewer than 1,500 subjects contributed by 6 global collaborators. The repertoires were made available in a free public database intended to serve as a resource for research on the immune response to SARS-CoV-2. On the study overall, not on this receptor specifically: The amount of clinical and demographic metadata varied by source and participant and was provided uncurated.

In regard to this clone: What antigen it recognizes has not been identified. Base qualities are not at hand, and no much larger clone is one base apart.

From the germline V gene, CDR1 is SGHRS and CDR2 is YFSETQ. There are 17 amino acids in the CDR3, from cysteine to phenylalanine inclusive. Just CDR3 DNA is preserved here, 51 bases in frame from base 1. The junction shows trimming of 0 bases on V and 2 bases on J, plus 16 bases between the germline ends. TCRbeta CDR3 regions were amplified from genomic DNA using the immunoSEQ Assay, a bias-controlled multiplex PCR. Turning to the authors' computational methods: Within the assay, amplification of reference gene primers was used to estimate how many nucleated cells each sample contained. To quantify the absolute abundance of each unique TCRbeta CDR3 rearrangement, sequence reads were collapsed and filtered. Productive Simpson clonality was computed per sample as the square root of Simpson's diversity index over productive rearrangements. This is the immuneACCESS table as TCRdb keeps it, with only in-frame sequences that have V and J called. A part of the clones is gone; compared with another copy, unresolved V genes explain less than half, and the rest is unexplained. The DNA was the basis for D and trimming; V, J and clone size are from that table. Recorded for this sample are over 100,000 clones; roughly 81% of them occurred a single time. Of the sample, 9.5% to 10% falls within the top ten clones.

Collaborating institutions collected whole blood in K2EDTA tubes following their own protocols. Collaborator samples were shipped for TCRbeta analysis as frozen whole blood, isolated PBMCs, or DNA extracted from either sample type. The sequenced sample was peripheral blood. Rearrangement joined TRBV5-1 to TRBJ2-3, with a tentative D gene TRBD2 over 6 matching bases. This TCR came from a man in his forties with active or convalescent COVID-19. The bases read TGCGCCAGCAGCTTGGCTCAACCGGGACTCTCCACAGATACGCAGTATTTT. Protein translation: CASSLAQPGLSTDTQYF.